This T cell receptor (beta chain) appears in the sequencing data of a study of OX40 agonist ivuxolimab in advanced cancers. Overall study: Patients were dosed intravenously with ivuxolimab at 0.01 to 10 mg/kg every 2 weeks. People in dose escalation had one of these cancers: hepatocellular carcinoma, melanoma, renal cell or head and neck cancer.

The CDR3 has 15 residues. V lost 1 base and J lost 3; bases outside the gene matches: 6. The germline V gene has CDR1 LNHDA and CDR2 SQIVND (reference sequence). Findings and limits, study-wide: Antigen targets of the expanded peripheral T cells went undetermined. Among the lowest peripheral clonal expansion occurred in 0.1-3.0 mg/kg partial responders.

Repertoires were generated with immunoSEQ multiplex PCR, while TCRdb's copy carries only in-frame clones and drops some. The sample records 40,000 to 50,000 clones, around nine tenths being singletons. A word on this clone: Its antigen is not identified.

The chain couples TRBV19 to TRBJ2-7; 7 bases line up with TRBD2. The sequences come from CD4+ or CD8+ T cells sorted from blood, collected in a trial of the OX40 agonist ivuxolimab. The clonotype originates from an adult with an advanced solid tumor such as melanoma, head and neck, liver or kidney cancer. Here the CDR3 reads CASSIVAGDIYEQYF. The DNA of the CDR3 is TGTGCCAGTAGTATAGTGGCGGGGGATATCTACGAGCAGTACTTC.